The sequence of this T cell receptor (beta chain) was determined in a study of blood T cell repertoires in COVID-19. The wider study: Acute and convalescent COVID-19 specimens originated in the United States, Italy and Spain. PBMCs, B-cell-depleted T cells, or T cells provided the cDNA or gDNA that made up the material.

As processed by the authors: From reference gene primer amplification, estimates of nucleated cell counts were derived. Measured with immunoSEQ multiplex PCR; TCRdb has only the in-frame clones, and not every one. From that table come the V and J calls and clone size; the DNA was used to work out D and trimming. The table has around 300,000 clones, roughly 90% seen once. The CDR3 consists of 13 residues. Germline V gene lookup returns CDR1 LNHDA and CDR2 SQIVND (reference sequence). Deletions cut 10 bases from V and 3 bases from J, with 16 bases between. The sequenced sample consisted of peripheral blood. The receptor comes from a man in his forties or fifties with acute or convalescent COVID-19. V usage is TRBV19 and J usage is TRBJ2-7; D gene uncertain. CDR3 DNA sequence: TGTGCCACCCCGAGGAACGGGTTCTACGAGCAGTACTTC. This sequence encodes CATPRNGFYEQYF. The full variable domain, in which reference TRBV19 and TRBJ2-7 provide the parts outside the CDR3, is DGGITQSPKYLFRKEGQNVTLSCEQNLNHDAMYWYRQDPGQGLRLIYYSQIVNDFQKGDIAEGYSVSREKKESFPLTVTSAQKNPTAFYLCATPRNGFYEQYFGPGTRLTVT.